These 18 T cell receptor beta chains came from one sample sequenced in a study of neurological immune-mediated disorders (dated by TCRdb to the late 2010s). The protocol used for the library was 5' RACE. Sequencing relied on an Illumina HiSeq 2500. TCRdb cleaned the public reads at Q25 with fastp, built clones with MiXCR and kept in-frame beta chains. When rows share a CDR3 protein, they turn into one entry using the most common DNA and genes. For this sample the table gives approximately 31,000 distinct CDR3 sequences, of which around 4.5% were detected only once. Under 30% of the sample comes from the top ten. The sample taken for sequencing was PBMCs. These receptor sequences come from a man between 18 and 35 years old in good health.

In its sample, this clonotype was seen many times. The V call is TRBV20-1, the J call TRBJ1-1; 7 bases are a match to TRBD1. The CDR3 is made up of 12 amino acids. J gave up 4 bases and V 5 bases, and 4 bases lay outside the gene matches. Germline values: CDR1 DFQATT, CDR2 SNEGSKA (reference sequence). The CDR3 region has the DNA TGCAGTGCTCCCACAGGGGCCACTGAAGCTTTCTTT. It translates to CSAPTGATEAFF.

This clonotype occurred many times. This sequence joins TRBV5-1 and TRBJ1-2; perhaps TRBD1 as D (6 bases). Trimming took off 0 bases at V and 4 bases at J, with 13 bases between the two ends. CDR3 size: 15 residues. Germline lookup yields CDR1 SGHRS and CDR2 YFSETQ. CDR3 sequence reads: CASSLEVGGSYGYTF. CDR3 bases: TGCGCCAGCAGCTTGGAGGTTGGGGGCAGCTATGGCTACACCTTC.

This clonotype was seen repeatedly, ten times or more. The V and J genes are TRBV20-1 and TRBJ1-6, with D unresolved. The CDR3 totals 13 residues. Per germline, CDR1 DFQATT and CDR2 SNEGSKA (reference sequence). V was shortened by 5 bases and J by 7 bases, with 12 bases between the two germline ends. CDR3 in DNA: TGCAGTGCTCCCCTTAACCCGAATTCACCCCTCCACTTT. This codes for CSAPLNPNSPLHF.

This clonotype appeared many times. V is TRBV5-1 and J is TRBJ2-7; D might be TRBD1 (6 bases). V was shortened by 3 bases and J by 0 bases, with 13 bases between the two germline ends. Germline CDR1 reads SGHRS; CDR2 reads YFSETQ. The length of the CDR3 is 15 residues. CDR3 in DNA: TGCGCCAGCAGCTCAGGACAGCCAAGCTCCTACGAGCAGTACTTC. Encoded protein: CASSSGQPSSYEQYF.

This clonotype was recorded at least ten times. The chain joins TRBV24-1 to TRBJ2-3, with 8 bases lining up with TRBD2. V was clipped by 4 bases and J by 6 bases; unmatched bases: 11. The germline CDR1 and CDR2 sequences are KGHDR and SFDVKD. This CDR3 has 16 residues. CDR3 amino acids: CATSETRRGGRDTQYF. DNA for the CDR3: TGTGCCACCAGTGAAACCCGGCGCGGGGGGAGGGATACGCAGTATTTT.

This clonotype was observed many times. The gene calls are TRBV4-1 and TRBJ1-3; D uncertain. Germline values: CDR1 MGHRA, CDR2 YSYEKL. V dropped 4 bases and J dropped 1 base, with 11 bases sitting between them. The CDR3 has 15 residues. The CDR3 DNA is TGCGCCAGCAGCCGCGGGAGCCTATCTGGAAACACCATATATTTT. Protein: CASSRGSLSGNTIYF.

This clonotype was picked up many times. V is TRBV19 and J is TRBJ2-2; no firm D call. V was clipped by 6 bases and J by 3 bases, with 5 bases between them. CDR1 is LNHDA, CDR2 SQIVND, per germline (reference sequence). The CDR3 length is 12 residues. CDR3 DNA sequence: TGTGCCAGTAGGAGAGACACCGGGGAGCTGTTTTTT. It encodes CASRRDTGELFF.

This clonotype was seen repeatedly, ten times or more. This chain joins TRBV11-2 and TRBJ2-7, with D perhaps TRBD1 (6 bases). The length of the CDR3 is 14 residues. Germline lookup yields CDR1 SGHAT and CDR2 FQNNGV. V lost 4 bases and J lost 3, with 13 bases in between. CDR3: CASSSDRTHYEQYF. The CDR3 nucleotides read TGTGCCAGCAGCTCCGACAGGACCCACTACGAGCAGTACTTC. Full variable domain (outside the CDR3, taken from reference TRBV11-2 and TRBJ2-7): EAGVAQSPRYKIIEKRQSVAFWCNPISGHATLYWYQQILGQGPKLLIQFQNNGVVDDSQLPKDRFSAERLKGVDSTLKIQPAKLEDSAVYLCASSSDRTHYEQYFGPGTRLTVT.

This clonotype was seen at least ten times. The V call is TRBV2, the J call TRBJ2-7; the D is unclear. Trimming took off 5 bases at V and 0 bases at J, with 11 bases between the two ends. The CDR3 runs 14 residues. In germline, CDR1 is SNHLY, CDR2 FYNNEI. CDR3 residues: CASSFQSSSYEQYF. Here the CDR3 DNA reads TGTGCCAGCAGTTTTCAGTCGAGCTCCTACGAGCAGTACTTC.

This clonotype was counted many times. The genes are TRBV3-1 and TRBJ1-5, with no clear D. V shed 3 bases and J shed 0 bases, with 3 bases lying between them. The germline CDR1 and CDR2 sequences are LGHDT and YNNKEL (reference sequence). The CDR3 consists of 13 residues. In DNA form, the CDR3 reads TGTGCCAGCAGCCAGGGTAGCAATCAGCCCCAGCATTTT. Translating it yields CASSQGSNQPQHF.

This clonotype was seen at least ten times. The CDR3 spells CSAPTTGGGKFF. CDR3 nucleotide sequence: TGCAGTGCTCCTACCACGGGGGGGGGGAAATTCTTC. The chain employs TRBV20-1 and TRBJ2-1; TRBD2 matches 8 bases. Germline assignment: CDR1 DFQATT and CDR2 SNEGSKA (reference sequence). V shed 5 bases, J shed 16 bases, and the junction held 13 bases outside the gene matches. The length of the CDR3 is 12 residues.

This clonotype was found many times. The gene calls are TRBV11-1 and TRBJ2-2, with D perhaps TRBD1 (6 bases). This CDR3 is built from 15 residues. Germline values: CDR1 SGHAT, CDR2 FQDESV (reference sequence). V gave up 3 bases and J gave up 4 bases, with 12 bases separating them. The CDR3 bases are TGTGCCAGCAGCTTGGACAGACTGGTCACCGGGGAGCTGTTTTTT. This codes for CASSLDRLVTGELFF.

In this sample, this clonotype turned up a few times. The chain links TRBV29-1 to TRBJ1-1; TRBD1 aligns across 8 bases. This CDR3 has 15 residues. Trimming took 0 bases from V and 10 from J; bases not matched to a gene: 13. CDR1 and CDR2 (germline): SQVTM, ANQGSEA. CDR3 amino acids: CSVEDQGAPTLGAFF. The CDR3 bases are TGCAGCGTTGAAGACCAGGGGGCCCCCACCCTTGGAGCTTTCTTT.

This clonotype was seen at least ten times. The CDR3 sequence: CSATRRTGATPVEQFF. The CDR3 bases are TGCAGTGCTACCAGACGGACAGGCGCGACCCCGGTTGAGCAGTTCTTC. The V call is TRBV20-1, the J call TRBJ2-1; 7 nucleotides line up with TRBD1. Losses at the gene ends were 4 bases for V and 9 bases for J; bases not matched to a gene: 18. Germline assignment: CDR1 DFQATT and CDR2 SNEGSKA (reference sequence). The CDR3 is 16 residues long.

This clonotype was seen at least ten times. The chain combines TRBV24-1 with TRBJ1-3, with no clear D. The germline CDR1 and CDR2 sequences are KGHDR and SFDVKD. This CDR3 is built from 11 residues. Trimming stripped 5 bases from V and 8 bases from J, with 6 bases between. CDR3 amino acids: CATSAGDTIYF. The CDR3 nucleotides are TGTGCCACCAGTGCCGGGGACACCATATATTTT.

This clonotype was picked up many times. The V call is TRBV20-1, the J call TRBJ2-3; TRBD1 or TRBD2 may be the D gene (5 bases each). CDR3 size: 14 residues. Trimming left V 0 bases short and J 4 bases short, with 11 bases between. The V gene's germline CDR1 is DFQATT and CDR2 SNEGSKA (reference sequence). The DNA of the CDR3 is TGCAGTGCTAGAGATACTCGGGGCGCAGATACGCAGTATTTT. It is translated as CSARDTRGADTQYF.

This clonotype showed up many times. CDR3 loop: CASSAGLGTDTQYF. The CDR3 DNA sequence: TGTGCCAGCAGCGCGGGACTTGGCACAGATACGCAGTATTTT. This sequence joins TRBV7-3 and TRBJ2-3; D possibly corresponds to TRBD2 (6 bases). Trimming took 5 bases from V and 1 from J, leaving 10 bases between them. The germline CDR1 and CDR2 sequences are SGHTA and FQGTGA. The CDR3 has 14 residues.

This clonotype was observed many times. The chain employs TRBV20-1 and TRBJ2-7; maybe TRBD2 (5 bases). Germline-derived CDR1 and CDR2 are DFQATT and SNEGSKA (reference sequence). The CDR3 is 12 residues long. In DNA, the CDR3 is TGCAGCGGGATCGAGAGCTCCTACGAGCAGTACTTC. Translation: CSGIESSYEQYF.